These 14 T cell receptor beta chains were sequenced from one sample in a study of PD-L1 blockade in urothelial cancer. Sequencing was performed with immunoSEQ multiplex PCR; in TCRdb, only in-frame clones are kept and a portion is missing. The table has about 52,000 clones, 84% seen once. The sequenced sample was PBMCs, obtained around atezolizumab (anti-PD-L1) treatment. The receptors derive from a man aged 40-49 years with urothelial cancer.

In its sample, this clone was seen once. The V call is TRBV9, the J call TRBJ2-2; possible D gene TRBD1, 6 bases. V was shortened by 3 bases and J by 4 bases, with 10 bases between the two germline ends. This CDR3 contains 14 residues. Germline loops: CDR1 SGDLS, CDR2 YYNGEE. The DNA of the CDR3 is TGTGCCAGCAGCGCGACAGGATCCACCGGGGAGCTGTTTTTT. The encoded protein is CASSATGSTGELFF. The whole variable domain, filled in from reference TRBV9 and TRBJ2-2, reads DSGVTQTPKHLITATGQRVTLRCSPRSGDLSVYWYQQSLDQGLQFLIQYYNGEERAKGNILERFSAQQFPDLHSELNLSSLELGDSALYFCASSATGSTGELFFGEGSRLTVL.

V usage is TRBV9 and J usage is TRBJ1-4; D perhaps matches TRBD1 (6 bases). Germline V gives CDR1 SGDLS, CDR2 YYNGEE. The germline V and J ends were trimmed by 0 bases and 8 bases, with 14 bases remaining between them. CDR3 size: 15 residues. The CDR3: CASSVGKAGAEKLFF. The CDR3 coding sequence is TGTGCCAGCAGCGTAGGAAAGGCAGGGGCGGAAAAACTGTTTTTT.

The chain carries TRBV29-1 and TRBJ1-1; TRBD1 might be the D (5 bases). V was pared by 6 bases and J by 0 bases, with 11 bases between. The CDR3 contains 13 residues. CDR1 and CDR2 from the germline V gene are SQVTM and ANQGSEA. The CDR3 sequence is CSVATAMNTEAFF. CDR3 DNA sequence: TGCAGCGTGGCGACAGCAATGAACACTGAAGCTTTCTTT.

V gene TRBV11-2 combines with J gene TRBJ2-1, with D maybe TRBD1 (6 bases). Germline V lookup: CDR1 SGHAT, CDR2 FQNNGV. V was pared by 4 bases and J by 0 bases, with 10 bases between. The CDR3 totals 15 residues. The CDR3 DNA follows: TGTGCCAGCAGCTCCCTACAGGGCTCCTACAATGAGCAGTTCTTC. Protein: CASSSLQGSYNEQFF.

The J gene is TRBJ1-2, the V gene TRBV28, with 8 bases identical to TRBD1. Germline values: CDR1 MDHEN, CDR2 SYDVKM. J lost 7 bases, V lost 6 bases, and 10 bases had no gene match. There are 14 residues in the CDR3. The CDR3 DNA follows: TGTGCCAGCAGAAGTACAGACAGGGGCGGTGGCTACACCTTC. This sequence encodes CASRSTDRGGGYTF.

The rearrangement joins TRBV30 to TRBJ2-3, with a weak D call TRBD2 (7 bases). The CDR3 is 15 amino acids. Germline lookup yields CDR1 GTSNPN and CDR2 SVGIG (reference sequence). V lost 1 base to trimming and J lost 3 bases, with 14 bases between them. The CDR3 sequence is CAWSGGGGTTDTQYF. Written as DNA, the CDR3 is TGTGCCTGGAGTGGCGGCGGGGGCACAACAGATACGCAGTATTTT.

The chain joins TRBV4-1 to TRBJ2-5; maybe TRBD2 (6 bases). There are 16 residues in the CDR3. CDR1 and CDR2 (germline): MGHRA, YSYEKL. The V end was cut by 1 base, the J end by 7 bases, with 19 bases between. CDR3 region: CASSQGVMGLVGTQYF. In DNA form, the CDR3 reads TGCGCCAGCAGCCAAGGTGTGATGGGACTTGTTGGGACCCAGTACTTC.

V usage is TRBV30 and J usage is TRBJ2-1; no definite D call. Germline V gene data show CDR1 as GTSNPN and CDR2 as SVGIG (reference sequence). Trimming pared 2 bases from V and 8 bases from J, leaving 13 bases between. This CDR3 is built from 13 residues. The DNA of the CDR3 is TGTGCCTGGAGTCTTTCACTGCCTTATGAGCAGTTCTTC. Its translation: CAWSLSLPYEQFF.

The chain recombines TRBV2 with TRBJ1-1, with TRBD1 as a possible D gene (6 bases). This CDR3 is 13 amino acids long. Germline CDR1 reads SNHLY; CDR2 reads FYNNEI. The germline V and J ends were trimmed by 9 bases and 0 bases, with 11 bases remaining between them. CDR3 sequence (DNA): TGTGCCAGTGTCGACAGGTTGAACACTGAAGCTTTCTTT. As protein: CASVDRLNTEAFF.

The CDR3 protein is CASSPQADTQYF. DNA for the CDR3: TGTGCCAGCAGCCCCCAGGCGGATACGCAGTATTTT. The rearrangement joins TRBV7-3 to TRBJ2-3; D not resolved. Germline V gene sequence: CDR1 SGHTA, CDR2 FQGTGA. The CDR3 is made up of 12 amino acids. With 5 bases removed from V and 6 bases from J, the gap between germline ends came to 9 bases. Looking up the rest from reference TRBV7-3 and TRBJ2-3 gives the full variable domain: GAGVSQTPSNKVTEKGKYVELRCDPISGHTALYWYRQSLGQGPEFLIYFQGTGAADDSGLPNDRFFAVRPEGSVSTLKIQRTERGDSAVYLCASSPQADTQYFGPGTRLTVL.

V usage is TRBV29-1 and J usage is TRBJ2-2; TRBD1 matches at 7 bases. Trimming cost V 6 bases and J 2 bases; bases outside gene matches: 6. The CDR3 spans 14 residues. The V gene's germline CDR1 is SQVTM and CDR2 ANQGSEA. CDR3: CSVMTGTNTGELFF. The CDR3 DNA sequence: TGCAGCGTCATGACAGGGACAAACACCGGGGAGCTGTTTTTT.

This clone was picked up a small number of times. This rearrangement joins TRBV11-3 to TRBJ2-1, with 8 bases lining up with TRBD1. The CDR3 is 14 amino acids. V trimming: 1 base; J trimming: 9 bases; junction bases outside the gene matches: 5. Germline V gene data show CDR1 as SGHNT and CDR2 as YENEEA. In DNA form, the CDR3 reads TGTGCCAGCAGCTTAGCCAGGGGGCAGGGTGAGCAGTTCTTC. It translates to CASSLARGQGEQFF.

The chain uses TRBV28 and TRBJ1-1, with 10 bases that match TRBD1. The CDR3 runs 12 residues. With 5 bases clipped from V and 10 bases from J, the junction kept 4 bases outside the gene matches. Per germline, CDR1 MDHEN and CDR2 SYDVKM. This CDR3 is CASSPRTGGAFF. Written as DNA, the CDR3 is TGTGCCAGCAGTCCCCGGACAGGGGGAGCTTTCTTT.

The chain uses TRBV10-3 and TRBJ2-7; weak D call: TRBD1 (6 bases). The ends were cut back, 10 bases at V and 2 bases at J, with 18 bases in the middle. The CDR3 runs to 14 residues. The germline gives CDR1 ENHRY, CDR2 SYGVKD. The CDR3 DNA is TGTGCCACCTTACCGGGACACGAGACCTACGAGCAGTACTTC. This translates into CATLPGHETYEQYF.